This T cell receptor (beta chain) was sequenced in a study of T cell responses to AZD1222 COVID-19 vaccine. Study findings and constraints: A rise in Spike-specific TCR breadth and depth followed two AZD1222 doses. Donors, mostly white British, included more females; clonal diversity was possibly underestimated. No day 14 peak samples; only post-peak repertoires were characterized.

Profiled with immunoSEQ multiplex PCR; TCRdb holds only in-frame clones, not every one. The sample includes over 150,000 clones, over 80% of them seen just once. On this clone itself: Its antigen is unidentified.

This CDR3 is 14 amino acids long. Germline CDR1 reads SGHNT; CDR2 reads YYREEE (reference sequence). The V end lost 4 bases, the J end lost 6 bases, and 14 bases lay between the germline ends. The material was peripheral blood, obtained 28 days after the second dose of the MenACWY control vaccine. This chain connects TRBV5-4 to TRBJ2-1, with D perhaps assigned TRBD1 or TRBD2 (5 bases each). This clonotype was sampled from an adult who received the MenACWY meningococcal vaccine as a control. CDR3 amino acids: CASSLPGRSNEQFF. The CDR3 DNA sequence: TGTGCCAGCAGCCTACCGGGACGGTCCAATGAGCAGTTCTTC.